These 28 T cell receptor beta chains came from one sample sequenced in a study of cytotoxic CD8 clonotypes in ibrutinib-treated CLL (dated by TCRdb to the early 2020s). Receptors were amplified or captured by the immunoSEQ multiplex PCR assay. Here the immuneACCESS table is served through TCRdb, limited to in-frame sequences with V and J called. Missing clones are a known gap in these copies; in checked studies unresolved V genes cover under half, and the rest lacks a known reason. The sample table records roughly 15,000 clones; around 64% of these occur just once. Roughly 12% of the sample goes to the ten largest clones. Material: PBMCs, obtained before ibrutinib treatment. Receptors were obtained from a human donor with chronic lymphocytic leukemia.

The rearrangement uses TRBV29-1 and TRBJ2-3; 10 nucleotides agree with TRBD1. Germline loops: CDR1 SQVTM, CDR2 ANQGSEA. Germline trimming cut 4 bases from V and 2 bases from J; bases unmatched to any gene: 3. This CDR3 contains 14 residues. The CDR3 sequence: CSVVDRGNTDTQYF. In DNA, the CDR3 is TGCAGCGTTGTGGACAGGGGGAACACAGATACGCAGTATTTT.

The table lists this clone with a count of one. This chain joins TRBV13 and TRBJ2-1; D could derive from TRBD1 or TRBD2 (6 bases each). V was cut by 3 bases and J by 4 bases, with 16 bases left in between. The CDR3 is made up of 16 amino acids. Germline V lookup: CDR1 PRHDT, CDR2 FYEKMQ (reference sequence). The CDR3 region has the DNA TGTGCCAGCAGCTTTAACGGGGGCCGTTCGTACAATGAGCAGTTCTTC. This codes for CASSFNGGRSYNEQFF.

This clone was counted between two and nine times. The J gene is TRBJ2-7, the V gene TRBV28; D unresolved. Germline CDR1 reads MDHEN; CDR2 reads SYDVKM. Trimming removed 10 bases at V and 3 bases at J, with 7 bases between. The CDR3 contains 10 residues. For the CDR3, the DNA is TGTGCCACCATGTTCTACGAGCAGTACTTC. Translation: CATMFYEQYF. Using reference TRBV28 and TRBJ2-7 for the parts outside the CDR3, the full variable domain is DVKVTQSSRYLVKRTGEKVFLECVQDMDHENMFWYRQDPGLGLRLIYFSYDVKMKEKGDIPEGYSVSREKKERFSLILESASTNQTSMYLCATMFYEQYFGPGTRLTVT.

Only a few counts were recorded for this clone. The chain links TRBV7-6 to TRBJ2-1; D gene unclear. This CDR3 comprises 15 residues. V lost 1 base, J lost 0 bases, and 7 bases lay in between. From germline, CDR1 is SGHVS and CDR2 FNYEAQ. CDR3 coding DNA: TGTGCCAGCAGCTTAGGCACAGTCTCCTACAATGAGCAGTTCTTC. It encodes CASSLGTVSYNEQFF. The whole variable domain, remainder taken from reference TRBV7-6 and TRBJ2-1, is GAGVSQSPRYKVTKRGQDVALRCDPISGHVSLYWYRQALGQGPEFLTYFNYEAQQDKSGLPNDRFSAERPEGSISTLTIQRTEQRDSAMYRCASSLGTVSYNEQFFGPGTRLTVL.

By proportion, this clone is medium-sized. The chain is built from TRBV2 and TRBJ1-5; weak D call: TRBD1 (5 bases). The CDR3 runs 13 residues. Germline V lookup: CDR1 SNHLY, CDR2 FYNNEI. Trimming took 8 bases from V and 1 from J, leaving 9 bases between them. As DNA, the CDR3 is TGTGCCAGCGGGCCAGGGAGCAATCAGCCCCAGCATTTT. It yields the protein CASGPGSNQPQHF.

The V call is TRBV5-1, the J call TRBJ2-7; D assignment may be TRBD1 or TRBD2 (6 bases each). The germline V and J ends were trimmed by 4 bases and 0 bases, with 17 bases remaining between them. The germline V gene has CDR1 SGHRS and CDR2 YFSETQ. This CDR3 region has 16 residues. CDR3 DNA sequence: TGCGCCAGCAGCCGGGGGCGGGGTAGCGGCTCCTACGAGCAGTACTTC. Amino acid sequence: CASSRGRGSGSYEQYF.

There are a few counts of this clone. This chain connects TRBV5-1 to TRBJ2-2; 8 bases agree with TRBD1. The CDR3 is 16 amino acids. V lost 4 bases and J lost 3; bases outside the gene matches: 8. In germline, CDR1 is SGHRS, CDR2 YFSETQ. CDR3 nucleotides: TGCGCCAGCAGCGGTGGGACAGGAGTGGACACCGGGGAGCTGTTTTTT. Its translation: CASSGGTGVDTGELFF.

J is TRBJ2-7 and V is TRBV5-6; D gene uncertain. The germline gives CDR1 SGHDT, CDR2 YYEEEE. This CDR3 is 12 amino acids long. V lost 2 bases, J lost 6 bases, and 9 bases lay in between. This chain's CDR3 is CASSFGQREQYV. The CDR3 nucleotides read TGTGCCAGCAGCTTCGGTCAGCGCGAGCAGTACGTC.

This clone was found a few times. V is TRBV19 and J is TRBJ2-6; 10 positions match TRBD1. Germline V gene data show CDR1 as LNHDA and CDR2 as SQIVND (reference sequence). The CDR3 is 15 amino acids. V was clipped by 6 bases and J by 4 bases; unmatched bases: 3. This CDR3 is CASRGQGRGANVLTF. In DNA form, the CDR3 reads TGTGCCAGTAGGGGACAGGGGAGAGGGGCCAACGTCCTGACTTTC.

The chain couples TRBV2 to TRBJ2-5; 7 nucleotides align to TRBD2. The V gene's germline CDR1 is SNHLY and CDR2 FYNNEI. J gave up 2 bases and V 2 bases, and 2 bases lay outside the gene matches. The CDR3 runs 14 residues. CDR3 DNA: TGTGCCAGCAGTGAATGGGAGGGGCAAGAGACCCAGTACTTC. Translating gives CASSEWEGQETQYF.

The CDR3 region is CASSLRFDGTHSYEQYF. In nucleotides, the CDR3 is TGTGCCAGCAGTTTAAGGTTCGATGGGACACATTCCTACGAGCAGTACTTC. The chain uses TRBV28 and TRBJ2-7; possibly TRBD1 for D (6 bases). The CDR3 covers 17 residues. The germline V gene encodes CDR1 MDHEN and CDR2 SYDVKM. The V end lost 2 bases, the J end lost 1 base, and 18 bases lay between the germline ends.

This clone was picked up a small number of times. The chain couples TRBV2 to TRBJ2-2; TRBD2 aligns across 9 bases. J gave up 7 bases and V 6 bases, and 6 bases lay outside the gene matches. The CDR3 is made up of 14 amino acids. Germline V gene data show CDR1 as SNHLY and CDR2 as FYNNEI. The CDR3 region has the DNA TGTGCCAGCAGGGCTAGCGGGACTAGCGGGGAGCTGTTTTTT. Its protein product is CASRASGTSGELFF. Full variable domain (rest looked up from reference TRBV2 and TRBJ2-2): EPEVTQTPSHQVTQMGQEVILRCVPISNHLYFYWYRQILGQKVEFLVSFYNNEISEKSEIFDDQFSVERPDGSNFTLKIRSTKLEDSAMYFCASRASGTSGELFFGEGSRLTVL.

The gene calls are TRBV6-5 and TRBJ1-1, with unresolved D. Between the trimmed V and J ends, which lost 0 bases and 7 bases, there was a span of 9 bases. This CDR3 is 13 amino acids long. In germline, CDR1 is MNHEY, CDR2 SVGAGI. The CDR3 protein is CASSYSTPIEAFF. In DNA form, the CDR3 reads TGTGCCAGCAGTTACTCGACCCCCATTGAAGCTTTCTTT.

J is TRBJ2-7 and V is TRBV15; no clear D. The CDR3 is made up of 12 amino acids. The germline V and J ends were trimmed by 0 bases and 6 bases, with 6 bases remaining between them. Germline CDR1 is LNHNV and CDR2 is YYDKDF (reference sequence). CDR3 protein: CATSRDTGEQYF. The CDR3 DNA reads as TGTGCCACCAGCAGAGATACCGGCGAGCAGTACTTC.

There are a few counts of this clone. This chain joins TRBV27 and TRBJ2-1; TRBD2 might be the D (5 bases). The CDR3 consists of 14 residues. V lost 4 bases to trimming and J lost 4 bases, with 11 bases between them. Germline V lookup: CDR1 MNHEY, CDR2 SMNVEV (reference sequence). Written as DNA, the CDR3 is TGTGCCAGCAGTTGGAGGACGCAATACAATGAGCAGTTCTTC. It translates to CASSWRTQYNEQFF.

The chain has TRBV19 and TRBJ2-1; 9 bases are a match to TRBD1. Trimming at V came to 3 bases and at J to 8 bases, leaving 29 bases not matched to a gene. Germline assignment: CDR1 LNHDA and CDR2 SQIVND (reference sequence). The CDR3 length is 22 residues. The CDR3 here is CASSISRLGQGFILSSFDEQFF. The CDR3 region has the DNA TGTGCCAGTAGTATCTCCCGATTGGGACAGGGTTTTATTTTATCGTCTTTCGATGAGCAGTTCTTC.

By share, this clone counts as medium-sized. The V call is TRBV5-4, the J call TRBJ2-3; 7 bases align to TRBD1. Trimming at V came to 4 bases and at J to 1 base, leaving 6 bases not matched to a gene. CDR3 size: 15 residues. CDR1 and CDR2 (germline): SGHNT, YYREEE (reference sequence). CDR3 residues: CASSAGQARTDTQYF. CDR3 DNA sequence: TGTGCCAGCAGCGCCGGACAGGCCCGCACAGATACGCAGTATTTT.

This clone came up a few times. The J gene is TRBJ1-1, the V gene TRBV10-3, with unresolved D. Trimming shortened V by 4 bases and J by 1 base, and 7 bases separated the two germline ends. The germline gives CDR1 ENHRY, CDR2 SYGVKD. The CDR3 is 13 residues long. CDR3 DNA: TGTGCCATCAGTGTTGGAAAGAACACTGAAGCTTTCTTT. It specifies CAISVGKNTEAFF.

The chain joins TRBV28 to TRBJ1-4; TRBD1 is a possible D gene (6 bases). The germline CDR1 and CDR2 sequences are MDHEN and SYDVKM. The CDR3 runs 18 residues. The V end lost 3 bases, the J end lost 8 bases, and 25 bases lay between the germline ends. CDR3 sequence (DNA): TGTGCCAGCAGTTTTATCGGACAGTTTAGGTTCAGCGAGGAAAAACTGTTTTTT. Protein product: CASSFIGQFRFSEEKLFF. The complete variable domain, with remaining parts taken from reference TRBV28 and TRBJ1-4, reads DVKVTQSSRYLVKRTGEKVFLECVQDMDHENMFWYRQDPGLGLRLIYFSYDVKMKEKGDIPEGYSVSREKKERFSLILESASTNQTSMYLCASSFIGQFRFSEEKLFFGSGTQLSVL.

The rearrangement links TRBV7-6 to TRBJ1-2; D gene ambiguous. The CDR3 covers 14 residues. The V end lost 5 bases, the J end lost 3 bases, and 13 bases lay between the germline ends. Germline CDR1 and CDR2: SGHVS and FNYEAQ. CDR3 region: CASSPSAGYYGYTF. DNA for the CDR3: TGTGCCAGCAGCCCATCCGCAGGTTACTATGGCTACACCTTC.

The rearrangement uses TRBV5-1 and TRBJ1-4; tentative D call: TRBD1 (5 bases). CDR1 and CDR2 from the germline V gene are SGHRS and YFSETQ. CDR3 length: 13 residues. Trimming cost V 0 bases and J 10 bases, with 10 bases left between them. The CDR3 nucleotides are TGCGCCAGCAGCTTGGCCGGCGGGGGAAAACTGTTTTTT. Its protein is CASSLAGGGKLFF.

The chain has TRBV30 and TRBJ1-1; no firm D call. Germline V CDR1 and CDR2: GTSNPN, SVGIG (reference sequence). CDR3 length equals 13 residues. Trimming stripped 3 bases from V and 1 base from J, with 9 bases between. The CDR3 DNA follows: TGTGCCTGGAGCCGGGGAACGAACACTGAAGCTTTCTTT. It specifies CAWSRGTNTEAFF. The variable domain in full, completed from reference TRBV30 and TRBJ1-1, reads SQTIHQWPATLVQPVGSPLSLECTVEGTSNPNLYWYRQAAGRGLQLLFYSVGIGQISSEVPQNLSASRPQDRQFILSSKKLLLSDSGFYLCAWSRGTNTEAFFGQGTRLTVV.

This clone was picked up a small number of times. The chain combines TRBV29-1 with TRBJ1-1, with a tentative D call TRBD1 (5 bases). This CDR3 region has 12 residues. V shed 1 base and J shed 6 bases, with 9 bases lying between them. Germline V gene sequence: CDR1 SQVTM, CDR2 ANQGSEA. CDR3 residues: CSVEAVGPEAFF. CDR3 DNA sequence: TGCAGCGTTGAAGCTGTGGGACCTGAAGCTTTCTTT.

This clone has a handful of counts. V is TRBV28 and J is TRBJ2-1; 7 nucleotides match TRBD1. The CDR3 consists of 16 residues. With 5 bases clipped from V and 6 bases from J, the junction kept 13 bases outside the gene matches. Germline V gene lookup returns CDR1 MDHEN and CDR2 SYDVKM. CDR3 in amino acids: CASSHIQGFRPNEQFF. In DNA form, the CDR3 reads TGTGCCAGCAGTCATATACAGGGGTTTCGACCCAATGAGCAGTTCTTC.

The V gene is TRBV5-1, the J gene TRBJ1-3; maybe TRBD1 (5 bases). The germline V gene encodes CDR1 SGHRS and CDR2 YFSETQ. This CDR3 is built from 13 residues. V was cut by 6 bases and J by 3 bases, with 10 bases left in between. CDR3 in DNA: TGCGCCAGCACAAGGGACTTTGGAAACACCATATATTTT. Encoded protein: CASTRDFGNTIYF.

The count of this clone is one. The rearrangement joins TRBV6-6 to TRBJ2-2; D gene uncertain. This CDR3 is 12 amino acids long. V was shortened by 0 bases and J by 6 bases, with 2 bases between the two germline ends. In germline, CDR1 is MNHNY, CDR2 SVGAGI (reference sequence). CDR3 bases: TGTGCCAGCAGTTACTCGGCCGGGGAGCTGTTTTTT. It encodes CASSYSAGELFF.

This chain connects TRBV5-1 to TRBJ1-1; a possible D gene is TRBD1 (5 bases). Trimming took off 1 base at V and 10 bases at J, with 17 bases between the two ends. Germline V lookup: CDR1 SGHRS, CDR2 YFSETQ. There are 14 residues in the CDR3. This CDR3 reads CASSLRQGLRGAFF. CDR3 in DNA: TGCGCCAGCAGCTTGAGGCAGGGTCTCCGGGGAGCTTTCTTT.

The gene calls are TRBV21-1 and TRBJ1-2; no DNA check was done on the table's D call, TRBD1. TRBV21-1 is a recognized pseudogene. The CDR3 runs 19 residues. As DNA, the CDR3 is TGTGCCAGCAGCAGAGGGACACAGGGGAGACCGGAAGCTAACTATGGCTACACCTTC. Its protein product is CASSRGTQGRPEANYGYTF.